A single T cell receptor (beta chain) is shown here with its context. The repertoire was sequenced with immunoSEQ multiplex PCR; TCRdb's copy has only in-frame clones and lacks some. This table holds 150,000 to 180,000 clones, roughly 92% found once. Germline CDR1 and CDR2: LNHNV and YYDKDF (reference sequence). The CDR3 has 14 amino acids. V shed 5 bases and J shed 4 bases, with 13 bases lying between them. The sample is drawn from a study of OX40 agonist ivuxolimab in advanced cancers. Sample: CD4+ or CD8+ T cells sorted from blood, taken in a trial of the OX40 agonist ivuxolimab. The genes are TRBV15 and TRBJ2-3; D is uncertain. This receptor was obtained from an adult with an advanced solid tumor such as melanoma, head and neck, liver or kidney cancer. The CDR3 bases are TGTGCCACCAGCGCAAGAAGGGTCCCAGATACGCAGTATTTT. Its translation: CATSARRVPDTQYF. Looking up the rest from reference TRBV15 and TRBJ2-3 gives the full variable domain: DAMVIQNPRYQVTQFGKPVTLSCSQTLNHNVMYWYQQKSSQAPKLLFHYYDKDFNNEADTPDNFQSRRPNTSFCFLDIRSPGLGDTAMYLCATSARRVPDTQYFGPGTRLTVL.